The 2 T cell receptor beta chains presented below share a single source sample, sequenced in a study of blood T cell repertoires in COVID-19. The protocol was immunoSEQ multiplex PCR, while the TCRdb copy is restricted to in-frame clones and leaves out a portion. Of 250,000 to 400,000 clones in the sample, under 90% were seen once. Sequencing was done on a sample of peripheral blood. The receptors shown here come from a woman aged 30 to 39 with COVID-19, enrolled during active disease.

The chain recombines TRBV9 with TRBJ2-2; 8 bases line up with TRBD2. The CDR3 runs to 16 residues. Germline V CDR1 and CDR2: SGDLS, YYNGEE. The ends lost 4 bases at V and 3 bases at J; junction bases unmatched: 8. CDR3 in amino acids: CASSPRPAGDTGELFF. DNA for the CDR3: TGTGCCAGCAGCCCACGTCCAGCGGGAGACACCGGGGAGCTGTTTTTT.

The rearrangement links TRBV29-1 to TRBJ1-2; D uncertain. Germline V gives CDR1 SQVTM, CDR2 ANQGSEA. The germline V and J ends were trimmed by 6 bases and 2 bases, with 7 bases remaining between them. This CDR3 comprises 11 residues. DNA of the CDR3: TGCAGCGTACCCAGGAACTATGGCTACACCTTC. Amino acids: CSVPRNYGYTF.